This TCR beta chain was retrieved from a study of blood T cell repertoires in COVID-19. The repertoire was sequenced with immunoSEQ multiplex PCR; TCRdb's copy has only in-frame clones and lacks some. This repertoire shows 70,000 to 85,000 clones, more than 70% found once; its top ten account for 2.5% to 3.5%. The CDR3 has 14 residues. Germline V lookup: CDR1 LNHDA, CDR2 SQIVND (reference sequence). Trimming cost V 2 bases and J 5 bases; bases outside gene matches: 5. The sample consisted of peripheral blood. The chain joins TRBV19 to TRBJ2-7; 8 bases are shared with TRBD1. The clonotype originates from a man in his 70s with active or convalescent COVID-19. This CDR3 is CASSIQGALDEQYF. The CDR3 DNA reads TGTGCCAGTAGTATACAGGGGGCTTTGGACGAGCAGTACTTC.